These 21 T cell receptor beta chains originate from one sample sequenced in a study of blood T cells in healthy people across ages (dated by TCRdb to between 2014 and 2016). Library generation was performed with 5' RACE. Reads for this sample came from an Illumina HiSeq 2500. The second PCR ran for about 6 to 12 cycles and used a J-beta primer mix along with a sample-barcoded 5' primer. TCRdb cleaned the public reads at Q25 with fastp, built clones with MiXCR and kept in-frame beta chains. Entries that share a CDR3 protein sequence are merged under the most common genes and DNA. Within this sample are 650,000 to 800,000 distinct CDR3 sequences, with under 45% of them counted one time only. The ten largest account for roughly 19% of the sample. Sequencing was done on a sample of blood. Every receptor here comes from a man aged 55 to 70 in good health.

V gene TRBV28 combines with J gene TRBJ1-6; D is unresolved. V dropped 8 bases and J dropped 6 bases, with 20 bases sitting between them. The CDR3 contains 16 residues. CDR1 is MDHEN, CDR2 SYDVKM, per germline. The CDR3 loop is CASQNFGESFNSPLHF. As DNA, the CDR3 is TGTGCCAGCCAAAACTTTGGAGAATCTTTTAATTCACCCCTCCACTTT.

This clonotype turned up a few times. The J gene is TRBJ2-7, the V gene TRBV29-1; TRBD1 might be the D (5 bases). Germline assignment: CDR1 SQVTM and CDR2 ANQGSEA. Trimming left V 4 bases short and J 2 bases short, with 15 bases between. The CDR3 covers 14 residues. As DNA, the CDR3 is TGCAGCGTTGTAGGTTCAGGGAATACCTACGAGCAGTACTTC. Encoded protein: CSVVGSGNTYEQYF.

This clonotype was recorded a few times. The chain uses TRBV27 and TRBJ1-2; D may be TRBD1 (5 bases). The germline V and J ends were trimmed by 6 bases and 10 bases, with 21 bases remaining between them. There are 14 residues in the CDR3. Germline V gives CDR1 MNHEY, CDR2 SMNVEV (reference sequence). The CDR3 region is CASRTGLPVGPYTF. CDR3 DNA: TGTGCCAGCAGAACGGGACTGCCGGTCGGTCCCTACACCTTC.

The V call is TRBV2, the J call TRBJ1-5; D ambiguous. The CDR3 is 14 amino acids. Germline-derived CDR1 and CDR2 are SNHLY and FYNNEI. V was pared by 6 bases and J by 5 bases, with 14 bases between. The CDR3 DNA reads as TGTGCCAGCAGCCAAGCGTCAGATGATCAGCCCCAGCATTTT. Its protein is CASSQASDDQPQHF.

This sequence joins TRBV20-1 and TRBJ1-3, with 7 bases fitting TRBD1. V lost 3 bases, J lost 4 bases, and 6 bases stayed unmatched. The CDR3 length is 14 residues. Germline V gene sequence: CDR1 DFQATT, CDR2 SNEGSKA (reference sequence). The chain's CDR3 is CSASERGLGNTIYF. DNA of the CDR3: TGCAGTGCTAGTGAGAGGGGGCTCGGAAACACCATATATTTT.

The chain combines TRBV7-9 with TRBJ2-3; unclear D gene. Germline V gene lookup returns CDR1 SEHNR and CDR2 FQNEAQ (reference sequence). CDR3 length: 13 amino acids. Trimming cost V 3 bases and J 7 bases, with 11 bases left between them. This CDR3 reads CASSFEVLNTQYF. The CDR3 bases are TGTGCCAGCAGCTTTGAAGTCCTGAATACGCAGTATTTT.

The CDR3 DNA is TGTGCCAGCAGTTTCGGGCAGAGAGCCTACGAGCAGTACTTC. Its translation is CASSFGQRAYEQYF. The chain has TRBV12-3 or TRBV12-4 and TRBJ2-4; D unresolved. TRBJ2-7 explains the end of the DNA better; the J call may be wrong. The CDR3 consists of 14 residues.

The CDR3: CASSSSRGLGSPLHF. CDR3 nucleotides: TGTGCCAGCAGTTCGTCCAGGGGGCTCGGCTCACCCCTCCACTTT. The chain recombines TRBV28 with TRBJ1-6, with 8 bases aligning to TRBD1. Germline assignment: CDR1 MDHEN and CDR2 SYDVKM. With 4 bases clipped from V and 10 bases from J, the junction kept 9 bases outside the gene matches. The CDR3 spans 15 residues. Using reference TRBV28 and TRBJ1-6 for the parts outside the CDR3, the full variable domain is DVKVTQSSRYLVKRTGEKVFLECVQDMDHENMFWYRQDPGLGLRLIYFSYDVKMKEKGDIPEGYSVSREKKERFSLILESASTNQTSMYLCASSSSRGLGSPLHFGNGTRLTVT.

The rearrangement links TRBV24-1 to TRBJ1-5, with 10 bases that match TRBD1. The CDR3 contains 16 residues. The V gene's germline CDR1 is KGHDR and CDR2 SFDVKD. The ends lost 4 bases at V and 9 bases at J; junction bases unmatched: 11. CDR3 loop: CATSDPYGTGDRPQHF. CDR3 DNA sequence: TGTGCCACCAGTGACCCGTATGGGACAGGGGATCGGCCCCAGCATTTT.

V usage is TRBV7-2 and J usage is TRBJ2-7; 7 bases fit TRBD2. CDR3 length: 15 residues. CDR1 is SGHTA, CDR2 FQGNSA, per germline. Germline trimming cut 0 bases from V and 9 bases from J; bases unmatched to any gene: 11. CDR3 protein: CASSLASMTSQLQYF. As DNA, the CDR3 is TGTGCCAGCAGCTTAGCGTCGATGACTAGCCAGTTGCAGTACTTC. The variable domain in full, with the rest retrieved from reference TRBV7-2 and TRBJ2-7, is GAGVSQSPSNKVTEKGKDVELRCDPISGHTALYWYRQSLGQGLEFLIYFQGNSAPDKSGLPSDRFSAERTGGSVSTLTIQRTQQEDSAVYLCASSLASMTSQLQYFGPGTRLTVT.

The sample holds a few counts of this clonotype. J is TRBJ2-1 and V is TRBV20-1; D is possibly TRBD2 (6 bases). Germline lookup yields CDR1 DFQATT and CDR2 SNEGSKA (reference sequence). V dropped 1 base and J dropped 10 bases, with 11 bases sitting between them. The CDR3 is made up of 12 amino acids. CDR3 residues: CSARGGEYEQFF. CDR3 DNA: TGCAGTGCTAGAGGCGGGGAGTACGAGCAGTTCTTC.

The rearrangement uses TRBV27 and TRBJ1-5; the D gene is possibly TRBD1 (6 bases). CDR3 length equals 15 residues. Trimming removed 3 bases at V and 4 bases at J, with 13 bases between. Germline CDR1 MNHEY, CDR2 SMNVEV (reference sequence). The CDR3 coding sequence is TGTGCCAGCAGTTTCCGGGGGGCCCTGAATCAGCCCCAGCATTTT. This translates into CASSFRGALNQPQHF.

This clonotype has a single count. A single base separates this from a much larger clone, so it may be a read error. V and J are TRBV29-1 and TRBJ2-7, with 9 bases lining up with TRBD1. CDR3 length: 15 residues. Unmatched junction bases numbered 12, after V lost 7 bases and J lost 2 bases. Per germline, CDR1 SQVTM and CDR2 ANQGSEA. CDR3 protein: CSAPGTGTKPYEQYF. In DNA, the CDR3 is TGCAGCGCCCCCGGGACAGGGACAAAGCCCTACGAGCAGTACTTC.

This clonotype was detected a few times. This chain uses TRBV6-2 or TRBV6-3 with TRBJ2-1, with D possibly called TRBD1 or TRBD2 (6 bases each). Trimming took off 2 bases at V and 7 bases at J, with 15 bases between the two ends. This CDR3 is built from 15 residues. Germline assignment: CDR1 MNHEY and CDR2 SVGEGT. The DNA of the CDR3 is TGTGCCAGCAGTTACCGGAGGGGGGCCGGGAATGAGCAGTTCTTC. Its translation: CASSYRRGAGNEQFF.

The rearrangement uses TRBV24-1 and TRBJ2-3; D ambiguous. V lost 5 bases, J lost 2 bases, and 7 bases lay in between. This CDR3 comprises 13 residues. Germline V lookup: CDR1 KGHDR, CDR2 SFDVKD. The CDR3 sequence is CATSAAPTDTQYF. CDR3 DNA sequence: TGTGCCACCAGTGCAGCCCCCACAGATACGCAGTATTTT.

Comment on this clonotype: At one of its ends the junction is not consistent with the germline gene, which may arise from a read error. This chain joins TRBV20-1 and TRBJ2-7; D possibly uses TRBD1 or TRBD2 (5 bases each). The CDR3 is made up of 12 amino acids. Germline CDR1 DFQATT, CDR2 SNEGSKA (reference sequence). This CDR3 reads CGARGPTYEQYF. In DNA form, the CDR3 reads TGCGGTGCTAGGGGACCAACCTACGAGCAGTACTTC.

This clonotype was found a few times. V is TRBV6-1 and J is TRBJ2-5, with a possible D match to TRBD2 (5 bases). Germline values: CDR1 MNHNS, CDR2 SASEGT. CDR3 length: 17 amino acids. V was clipped by 6 bases and J by 4 bases, with 24 bases between them. The CDR3 sequence: CASSPILPRGRRETQYF. CDR3 coding DNA: TGTGCCAGCAGCCCCATACTCCCCCGAGGGCGGAGAGAGACCCAGTACTTC.

The chain combines TRBV16 with TRBJ1-5; D is unclear. In germline, CDR1 is KGHSY, CDR2 FQNENV. CDR3 length: 16 amino acids. V shed 0 bases and J shed 0 bases, with 9 bases lying between them. CDR3 sequence (DNA): TGTGCCAGCAGCCAATCCGTCTACTCTAGCAATCAGCCCCAGCATTTT. This translates into CASSQSVYSSNQPQHF.

The chain combines TRBV11-2 with TRBJ2-4; no clear D. Looked up from germline, CDR1 is SGHAT and CDR2 is FQNNGV. This CDR3 is built from 15 residues. Trimming shortened V by 5 bases and J by 3 bases, and 14 bases separated the two germline ends. The CDR3 nucleotides are TGTGCCAGCAGCCCACCCCAGTACGTCAAAAACATTCAGTACTTC. Protein: CASSPPQYVKNIQYF. Complete variable domain (other parts from reference TRBV11-2 and TRBJ2-4): EAGVAQSPRYKIIEKRQSVAFWCNPISGHATLYWYQQILGQGPKLLIQFQNNGVVDDSQLPKDRFSAERLKGVDSTLKIQPAKLEDSAVYLCASSPPQYVKNIQYFGAGTRLSVL.

J is TRBJ1-2 and V is TRBV10-3; D unresolved. The CDR3 extends over 15 amino acids. Trimming cost V 0 bases and J 8 bases, with 16 bases left between them. Germline lookup yields CDR1 ENHRY and CDR2 SYGVKD. CDR3 sequence: CAISESERPMRGYTF. The CDR3 bases are TGTGCCATCAGTGAGTCTGAACGCCCTATGAGGGGCTACACCTTC.

The V call is TRBV20-1, the J call TRBJ2-7; D possibly corresponds to TRBD1 (5 bases). Trimming cost V 2 bases and J 1 base, with 9 bases left between them. CDR3 length equals 13 residues. In germline, CDR1 is DFQATT, CDR2 SNEGSKA (reference sequence). The CDR3 bases are TGCAGTGCTAGATCCAGGGCGTCCTACGAGCAGTACTTC. Amino acid sequence: CSARSRASYEQYF.